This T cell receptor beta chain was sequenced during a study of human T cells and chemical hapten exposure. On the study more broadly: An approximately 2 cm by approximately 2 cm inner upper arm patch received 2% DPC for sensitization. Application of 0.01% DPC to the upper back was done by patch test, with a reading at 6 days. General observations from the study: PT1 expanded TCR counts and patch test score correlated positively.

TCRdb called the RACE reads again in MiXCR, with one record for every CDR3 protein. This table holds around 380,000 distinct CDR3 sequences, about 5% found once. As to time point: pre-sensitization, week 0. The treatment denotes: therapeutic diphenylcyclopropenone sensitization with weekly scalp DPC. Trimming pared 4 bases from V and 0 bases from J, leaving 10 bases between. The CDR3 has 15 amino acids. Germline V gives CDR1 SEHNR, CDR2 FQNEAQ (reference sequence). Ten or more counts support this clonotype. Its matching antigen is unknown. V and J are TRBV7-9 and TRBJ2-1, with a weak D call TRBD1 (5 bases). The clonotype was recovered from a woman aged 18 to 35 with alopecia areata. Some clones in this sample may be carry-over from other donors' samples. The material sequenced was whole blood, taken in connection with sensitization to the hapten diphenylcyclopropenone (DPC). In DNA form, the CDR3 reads TGTGCCAGCAGCTCGCGACAGACCTCCTACAATGAGCAGTTCTTC. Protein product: CASSSRQTSYNEQFF. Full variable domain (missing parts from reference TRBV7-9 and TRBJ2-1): DTGVSQNPRHKITKRGQNVTFRCDPISEHNRLYWYRQTLGQGPEFLTYFQNEAQLEKSRLLSDRFSAERPKGSFSTLEIQRTEQGDSAMYLCASSSRQTSYNEQFFGPGTRLTVL.